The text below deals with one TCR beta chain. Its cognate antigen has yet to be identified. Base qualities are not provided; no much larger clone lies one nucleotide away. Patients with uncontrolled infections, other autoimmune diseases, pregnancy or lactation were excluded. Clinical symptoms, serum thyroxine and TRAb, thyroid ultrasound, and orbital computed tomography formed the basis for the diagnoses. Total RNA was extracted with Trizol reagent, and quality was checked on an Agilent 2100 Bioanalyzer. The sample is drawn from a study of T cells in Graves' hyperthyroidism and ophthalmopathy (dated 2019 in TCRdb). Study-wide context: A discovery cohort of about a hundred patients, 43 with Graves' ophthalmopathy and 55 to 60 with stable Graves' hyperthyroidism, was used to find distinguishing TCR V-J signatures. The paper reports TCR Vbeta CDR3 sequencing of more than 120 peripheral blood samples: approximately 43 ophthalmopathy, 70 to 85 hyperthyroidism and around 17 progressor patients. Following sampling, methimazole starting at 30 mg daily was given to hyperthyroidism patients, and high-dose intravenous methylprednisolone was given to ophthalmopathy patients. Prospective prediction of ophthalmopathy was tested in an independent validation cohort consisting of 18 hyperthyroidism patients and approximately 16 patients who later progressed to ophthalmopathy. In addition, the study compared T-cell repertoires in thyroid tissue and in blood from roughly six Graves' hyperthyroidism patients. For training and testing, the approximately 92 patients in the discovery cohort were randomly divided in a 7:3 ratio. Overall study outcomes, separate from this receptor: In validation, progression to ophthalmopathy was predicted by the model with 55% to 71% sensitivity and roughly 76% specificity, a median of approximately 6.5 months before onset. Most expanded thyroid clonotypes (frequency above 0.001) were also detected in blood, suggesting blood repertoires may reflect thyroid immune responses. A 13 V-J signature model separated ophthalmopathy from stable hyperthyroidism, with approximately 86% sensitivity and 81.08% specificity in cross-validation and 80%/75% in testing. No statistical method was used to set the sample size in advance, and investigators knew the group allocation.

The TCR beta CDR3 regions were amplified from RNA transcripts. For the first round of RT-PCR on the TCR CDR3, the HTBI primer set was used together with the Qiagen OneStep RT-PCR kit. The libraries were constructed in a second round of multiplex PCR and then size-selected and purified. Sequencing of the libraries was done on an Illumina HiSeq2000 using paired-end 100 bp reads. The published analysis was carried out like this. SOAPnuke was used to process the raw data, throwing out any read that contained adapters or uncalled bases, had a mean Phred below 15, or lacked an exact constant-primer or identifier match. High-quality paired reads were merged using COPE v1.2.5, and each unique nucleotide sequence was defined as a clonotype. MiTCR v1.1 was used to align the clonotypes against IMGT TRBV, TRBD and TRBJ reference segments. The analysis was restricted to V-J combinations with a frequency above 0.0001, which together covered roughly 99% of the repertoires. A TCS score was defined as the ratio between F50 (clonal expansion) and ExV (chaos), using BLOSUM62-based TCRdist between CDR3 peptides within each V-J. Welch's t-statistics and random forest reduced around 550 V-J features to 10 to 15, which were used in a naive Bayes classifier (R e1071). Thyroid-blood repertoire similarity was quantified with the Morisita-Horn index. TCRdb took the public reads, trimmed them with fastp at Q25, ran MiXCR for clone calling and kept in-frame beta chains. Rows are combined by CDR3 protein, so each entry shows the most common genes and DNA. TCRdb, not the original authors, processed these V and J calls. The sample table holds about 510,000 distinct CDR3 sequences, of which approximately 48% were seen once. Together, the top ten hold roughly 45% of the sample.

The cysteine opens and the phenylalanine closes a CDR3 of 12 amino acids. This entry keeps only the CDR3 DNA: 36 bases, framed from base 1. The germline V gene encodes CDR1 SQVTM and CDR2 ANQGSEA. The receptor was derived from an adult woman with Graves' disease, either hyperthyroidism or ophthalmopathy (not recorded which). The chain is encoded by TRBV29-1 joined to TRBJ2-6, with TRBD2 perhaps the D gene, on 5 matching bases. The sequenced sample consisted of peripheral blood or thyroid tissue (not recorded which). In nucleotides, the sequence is TGCGGCGCTAGGTCCGGAGGCAGCGTCCTGACTTTC. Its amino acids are CGARSGGSVLTF. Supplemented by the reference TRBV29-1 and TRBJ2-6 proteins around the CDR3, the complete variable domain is SAVISQKPSRDICQRGTSLTIQCQVDSQVTMMFWYRQQPGQSLTLIATANQGSEATYESGFVIDKFPISRPNLTFSTLTVSNMSPEDSSIYLCGARSGGSVLTFGAGSRLTVL.